This TCR beta chain was sequenced for a study of blood T cell repertoires in COVID-19. Only in-frame clones appear in the TCRdb table, and some are missing; sequencing was by immunoSEQ multiplex PCR. The sample comprises 150,000 to 200,000 clones, less than 90% of which are singletons, and about 10% rests with the top ten. V was pared by 1 base and J by 4 bases, with 9 bases of the junction left unmatched. This CDR3 has 17 amino acids. In its sample, this clone was seen once. The chain recombines TRBV23-1 with TRBJ2-1; 8 bases fit TRBD2. TRBV23-1 is an open reading frame whose function is uncertain. Sequenced sample: peripheral blood. The source of this sequence is a woman between 55 and 75 years old with COVID-19, enrolled during active disease. The CDR3 loop reads CASSQWSAGEGYNEQFF. Here the CDR3 DNA reads TGCGCCAGCAGTCAATGGTCAGCGGGAGAGGGATACAATGAGCAGTTCTTC.